Described below is a single T cell receptor beta chain sequence and its context. This specimen belongs to a study of blood T cell repertoires in COVID-19. Study in general: Samples taken during acute and convalescent COVID-19 were collected in the United States, Italy and Spain.

There are 12 residues in the CDR3. The V end was cut by 4 bases, the J end by 8 bases, with 11 bases between. Germline V CDR1 and CDR2: SGHDT, YYEEEE. The table came from immunoSEQ multiplex PCR; TCRdb's copy has only in-frame clones and leaves some out. The table shows fewer than 95,000 clones, with roughly 85% occurring only once. This rearrangement joins TRBV5-6 to TRBJ2-3; D perhaps matches TRBD2 (6 bases). The sequenced material came from peripheral blood. The sequence was collected from a man aged 50 to 60 with active or convalescent COVID-19. The CDR3 reads CASSIGRSTQYF. The CDR3 region has the DNA TGTGCCAGCAGCATCGGGAGAAGTACGCAGTATTTT.